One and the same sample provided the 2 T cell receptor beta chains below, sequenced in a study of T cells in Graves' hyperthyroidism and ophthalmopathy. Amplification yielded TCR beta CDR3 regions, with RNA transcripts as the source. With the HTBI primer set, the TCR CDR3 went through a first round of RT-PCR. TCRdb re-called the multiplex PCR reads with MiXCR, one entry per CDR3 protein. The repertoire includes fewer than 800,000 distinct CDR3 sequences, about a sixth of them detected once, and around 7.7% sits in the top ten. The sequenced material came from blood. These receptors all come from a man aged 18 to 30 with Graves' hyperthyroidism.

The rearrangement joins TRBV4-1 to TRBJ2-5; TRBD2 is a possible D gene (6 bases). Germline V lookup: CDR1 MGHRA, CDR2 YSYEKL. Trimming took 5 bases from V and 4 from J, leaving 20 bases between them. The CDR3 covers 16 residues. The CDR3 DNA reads TGCGCCAGCAGCTTAACCCCTGGGAGGCAAGGAGAGACCCAGTACTTC. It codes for CASSLTPGRQGETQYF.

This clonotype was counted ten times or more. CDR3 nucleotide sequence: TGTGCCAGCAGTGTGGCTAGCGGGAGGACAGATACGCAGTATTTT. It codes for CASSVASGRTDTQYF. The chain recombines TRBV6-1 with TRBJ2-3; 11 bases line up with TRBD2. CDR1 and CDR2 from the germline V gene are MNHNS and SASEGT. There are 15 residues in the CDR3. J lost 3 bases, V lost 4 bases, and 3 bases had no gene match.